The source of this TCR beta chain is a study of technical replicates of blood from a handful of donors. Profiled with immunoSEQ multiplex PCR; TCRdb holds only in-frame clones, not every one. The top ten clones hold approximately 4.8% of a sample with 60,000 to 80,000 clones, around 92% of them seen once. This CDR3 contains 14 residues. Germline CDR1 is SGHNT and CDR2 is YYREEE (reference sequence). V lost 1 base and J lost 3, with 11 bases in between. The sample comprised PBMCs. This sequence originates from a human donor in good health. Some clones in this sample may be carry-over from other donors' samples. The chain has TRBV5-4 and TRBJ2-7; maybe TRBD1 (6 bases). This CDR3 is CASSLQGQNYEQYF. The CDR3 nucleotides are TGTGCCAGCAGCTTGCAGGGGCAGAACTACGAGCAGTACTTC.